This TCR beta chain was recovered during a study of CD4 T cells in relation to SARS-CoV-2 and coronaviruses. Study background: Median patient age was almost 40 years, spanning 21 to 72 years.

This table comes from immunoSEQ multiplex PCR, and its TCRdb copy is limited to in-frame clones, with some not included. Among about 43,000 clones, almost 85% were seen once, and the ten largest hold more than 1.4%. This clone has more than one count but fewer than ten. Antigen: not known. There are 11 residues in the CDR3. The source material was naive CD4+ T cells from PBMCs, cultured in vitro. Specified subset: naive CD4+ T cells isolated by negative enrichment. V usage is TRBV7-5 and J usage is TRBJ2-7; the D call of TRBD2 is as the table states it, not checked on the DNA. TRBV7-5 is annotated as a pseudogene. The TCR originated in an adult with COVID-19. The CDR3 region is CVRSSRVEQYF. CDR3 nucleotides: TGTGTCAGAAGCTCCCGAGTCGAGCAGTACTTC.